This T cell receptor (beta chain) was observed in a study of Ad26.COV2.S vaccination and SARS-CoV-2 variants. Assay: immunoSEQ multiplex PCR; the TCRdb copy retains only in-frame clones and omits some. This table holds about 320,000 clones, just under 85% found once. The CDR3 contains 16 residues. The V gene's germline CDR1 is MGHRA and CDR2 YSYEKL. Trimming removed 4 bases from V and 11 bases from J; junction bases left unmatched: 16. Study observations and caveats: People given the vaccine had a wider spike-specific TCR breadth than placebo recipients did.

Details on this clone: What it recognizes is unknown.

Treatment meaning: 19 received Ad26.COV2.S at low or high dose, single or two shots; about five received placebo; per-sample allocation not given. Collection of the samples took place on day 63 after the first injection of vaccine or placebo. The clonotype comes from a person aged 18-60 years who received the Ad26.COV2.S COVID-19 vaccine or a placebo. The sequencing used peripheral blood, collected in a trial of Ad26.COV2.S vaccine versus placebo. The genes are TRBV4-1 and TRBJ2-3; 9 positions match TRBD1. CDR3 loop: CASSLHPNTPGQGQYF. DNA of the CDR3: TGCGCCAGCAGCCTACATCCAAATACCCCGGGACAGGGGCAGTATTTT.